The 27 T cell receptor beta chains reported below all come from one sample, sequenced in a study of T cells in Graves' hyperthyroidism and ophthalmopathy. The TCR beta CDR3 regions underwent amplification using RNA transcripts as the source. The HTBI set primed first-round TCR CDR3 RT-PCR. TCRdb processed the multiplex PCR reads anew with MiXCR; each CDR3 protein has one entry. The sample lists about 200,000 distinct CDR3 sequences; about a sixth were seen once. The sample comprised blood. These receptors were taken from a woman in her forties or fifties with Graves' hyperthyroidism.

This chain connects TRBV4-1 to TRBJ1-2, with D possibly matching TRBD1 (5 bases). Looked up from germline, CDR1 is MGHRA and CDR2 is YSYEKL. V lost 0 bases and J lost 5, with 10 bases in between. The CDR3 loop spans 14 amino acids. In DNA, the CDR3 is TGCGCCAGCAGCCAAGATTCGGGACCGTATGGCTACACCTTC. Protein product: CASSQDSGPYGYTF.

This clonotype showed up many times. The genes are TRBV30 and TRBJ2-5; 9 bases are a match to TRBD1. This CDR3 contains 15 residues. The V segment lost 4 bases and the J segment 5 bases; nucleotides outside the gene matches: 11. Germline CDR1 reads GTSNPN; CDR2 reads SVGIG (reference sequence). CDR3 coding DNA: TGTGCCTGGAAAATCCGGGACAGGGCGGTGGAGACCCAGTACTTC. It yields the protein CAWKIRDRAVETQYF.

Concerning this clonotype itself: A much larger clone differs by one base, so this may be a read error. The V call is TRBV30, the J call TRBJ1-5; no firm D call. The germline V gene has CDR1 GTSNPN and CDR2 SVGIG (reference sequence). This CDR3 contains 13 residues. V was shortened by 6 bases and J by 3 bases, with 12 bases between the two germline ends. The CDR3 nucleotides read TGTGCCTGTAGTACCGAAAACAATCAGCCCCAGCATTTT. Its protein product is CACSTENNQPQHF. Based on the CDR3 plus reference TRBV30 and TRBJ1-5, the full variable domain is SQTIHQWPATLVQPVGSPLSLECTVEGTSNPNLYWYRQAAGRGLQLLFYSVGIGQISSEVPQNLSASRPQDRQFILSSKKLLLSDSGFYLCACSTENNQPQHFGDGTRLSIL.

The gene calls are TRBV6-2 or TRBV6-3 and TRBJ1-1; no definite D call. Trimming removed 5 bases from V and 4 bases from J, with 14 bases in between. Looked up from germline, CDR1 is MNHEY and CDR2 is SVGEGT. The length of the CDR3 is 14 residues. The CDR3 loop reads CASSHTTFVTEAFF. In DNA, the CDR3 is TGTGCCAGCAGTCATACTACATTCGTCACTGAAGCTTTCTTT.

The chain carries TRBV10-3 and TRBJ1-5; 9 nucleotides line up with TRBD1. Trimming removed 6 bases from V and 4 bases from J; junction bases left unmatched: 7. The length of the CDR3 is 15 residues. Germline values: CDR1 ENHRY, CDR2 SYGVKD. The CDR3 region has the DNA TGTGCCATCAGCGACACCGGGACAGGGAATCAGCCCCAGCATTTT. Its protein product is CAISDTGTGNQPQHF.

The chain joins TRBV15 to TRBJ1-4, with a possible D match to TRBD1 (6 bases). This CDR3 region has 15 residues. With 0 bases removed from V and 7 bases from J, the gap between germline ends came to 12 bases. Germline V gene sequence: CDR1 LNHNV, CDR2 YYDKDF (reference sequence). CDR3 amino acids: CATSRDSGGSEKLFF. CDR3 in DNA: TGTGCCACCAGCAGAGATTCGGGGGGCTCTGAAAAACTGTTTTTT. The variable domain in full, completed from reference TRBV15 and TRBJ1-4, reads DAMVIQNPRYQVTQFGKPVTLSCSQTLNHNVMYWYQQKSSQAPKLLFHYYDKDFNNEADTPDNFQSRRPNTSFCFLDIRSPGLGDTAMYLCATSRDSGGSEKLFFGSGTQLSVL.

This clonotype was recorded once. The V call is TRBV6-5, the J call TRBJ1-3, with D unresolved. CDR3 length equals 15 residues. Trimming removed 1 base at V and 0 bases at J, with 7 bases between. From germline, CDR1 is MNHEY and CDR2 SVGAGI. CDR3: CASSYLASSGNTIYF. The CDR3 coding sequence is TGTGCCAGCAGTTACTTAGCGAGCTCTGGAAACACCATATATTTT.

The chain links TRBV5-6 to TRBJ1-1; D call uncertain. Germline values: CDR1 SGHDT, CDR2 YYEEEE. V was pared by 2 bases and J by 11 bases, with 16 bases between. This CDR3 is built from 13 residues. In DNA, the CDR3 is TGTGCCAGCAGCTTACCGCCCAGCAAAGGGGCTTTCTTT. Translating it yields CASSLPPSKGAFF.

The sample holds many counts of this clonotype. DNA of the CDR3: TGTGCCAGCAGCGGGACAGCCACCGGGGAGCTGTTTTTT. Its protein product is CASSGTATGELFF. The rearrangement links TRBV12-3 or TRBV12-4 to TRBJ2-2; TRBD1 aligns across 7 bases. V lost 6 bases to trimming and J lost 4 bases; unmatched junction nucleotides: 2. CDR3 length equals 13 residues.

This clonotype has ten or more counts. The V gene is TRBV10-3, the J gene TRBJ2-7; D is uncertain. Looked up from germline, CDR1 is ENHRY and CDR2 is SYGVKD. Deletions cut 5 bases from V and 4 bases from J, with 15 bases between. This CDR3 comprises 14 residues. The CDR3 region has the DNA TGTGCCATCAGTCAACCCGTAGGGATATACGAGCAGTACTTC. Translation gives CAISQPVGIYEQYF.

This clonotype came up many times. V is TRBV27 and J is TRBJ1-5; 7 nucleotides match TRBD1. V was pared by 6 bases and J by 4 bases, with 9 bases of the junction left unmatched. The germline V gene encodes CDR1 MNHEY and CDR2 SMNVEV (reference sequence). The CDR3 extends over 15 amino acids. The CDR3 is CASSLGGGNNQPQHF. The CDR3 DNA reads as TGTGCCAGCAGCTTAGGAGGGGGCAATAATCAGCCCCAGCATTTT.

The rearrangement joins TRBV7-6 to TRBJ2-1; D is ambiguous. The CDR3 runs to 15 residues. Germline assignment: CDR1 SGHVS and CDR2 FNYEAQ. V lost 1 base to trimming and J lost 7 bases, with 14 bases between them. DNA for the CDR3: TGTGCCAGCAGCTTAGGAACAGTCACCGGGAATGAGCAGTTCTTC. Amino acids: CASSLGTVTGNEQFF.

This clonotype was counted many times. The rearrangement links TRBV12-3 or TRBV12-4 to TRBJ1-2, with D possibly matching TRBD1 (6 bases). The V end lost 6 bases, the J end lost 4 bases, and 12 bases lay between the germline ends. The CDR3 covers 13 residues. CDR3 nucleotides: TGTGCCAGCAGCGGGGCAGGGGCCTATGGCTACACCTTC. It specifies CASSGAGAYGYTF.

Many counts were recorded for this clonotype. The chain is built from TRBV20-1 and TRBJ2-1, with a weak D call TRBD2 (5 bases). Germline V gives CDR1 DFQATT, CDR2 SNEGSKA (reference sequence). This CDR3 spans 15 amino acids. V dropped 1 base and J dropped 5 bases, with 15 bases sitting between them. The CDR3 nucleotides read TGCAGTGCTAGAGGGGCACGGGGATCAAACAATGAGCAGTTCTTC. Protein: CSARGARGSNNEQFF.

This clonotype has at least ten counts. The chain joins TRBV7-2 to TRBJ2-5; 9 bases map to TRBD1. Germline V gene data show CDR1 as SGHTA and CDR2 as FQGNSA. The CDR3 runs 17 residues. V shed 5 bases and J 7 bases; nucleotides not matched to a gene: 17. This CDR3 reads CASSPAVTGGLGATQYF. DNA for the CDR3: TGTGCCAGCAGCCCCGCCGTGACAGGGGGGCTAGGAGCGACCCAGTACTTC.

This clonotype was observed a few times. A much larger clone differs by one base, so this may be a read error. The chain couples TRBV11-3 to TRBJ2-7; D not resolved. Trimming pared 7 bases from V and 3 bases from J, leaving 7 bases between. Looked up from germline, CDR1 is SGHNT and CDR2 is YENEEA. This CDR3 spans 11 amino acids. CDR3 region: CASTPDYEQYF. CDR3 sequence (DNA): TGTGCCAGCACGCCCGACTACGAGCAGTACTTC.

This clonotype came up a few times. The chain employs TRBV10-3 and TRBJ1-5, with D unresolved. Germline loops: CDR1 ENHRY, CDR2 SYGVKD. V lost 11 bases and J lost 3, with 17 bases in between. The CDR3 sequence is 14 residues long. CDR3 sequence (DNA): TGTGCCTCTTGCAAGGGAGAGGACAATCAGCCCCAGCATTTT. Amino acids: CASCKGEDNQPQHF.

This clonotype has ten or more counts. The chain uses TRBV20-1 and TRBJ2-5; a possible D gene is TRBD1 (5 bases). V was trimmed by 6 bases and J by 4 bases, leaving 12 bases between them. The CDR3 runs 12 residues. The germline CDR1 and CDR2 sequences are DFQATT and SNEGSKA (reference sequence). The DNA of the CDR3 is TGCAGTGCAGCTTTAAGGGGAGAGACCCAGTACTTC. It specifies CSAALRGETQYF.

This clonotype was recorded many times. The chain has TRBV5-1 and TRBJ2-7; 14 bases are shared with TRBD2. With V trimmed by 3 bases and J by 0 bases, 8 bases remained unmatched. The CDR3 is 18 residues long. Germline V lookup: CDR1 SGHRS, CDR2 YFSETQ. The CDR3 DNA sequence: TGCGCCAGCAGCTCCGGGACTAGCGGGAGTAGGAGCTCCTACGAGCAGTACTTC. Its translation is CASSSGTSGSRSSYEQYF.

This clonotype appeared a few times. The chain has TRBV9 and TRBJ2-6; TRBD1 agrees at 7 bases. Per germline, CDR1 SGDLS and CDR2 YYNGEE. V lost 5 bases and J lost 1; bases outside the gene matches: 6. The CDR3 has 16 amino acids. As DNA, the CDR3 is TGTGCCAGCAGTCACAGGGGAGTGTCTGGGGCCAACGTCCTGACTTTC. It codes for CASSHRGVSGANVLTF.

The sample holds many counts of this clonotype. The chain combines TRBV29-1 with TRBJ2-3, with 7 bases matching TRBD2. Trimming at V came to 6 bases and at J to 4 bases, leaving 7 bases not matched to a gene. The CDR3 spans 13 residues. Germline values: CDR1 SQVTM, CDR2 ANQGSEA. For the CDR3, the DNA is TGCAGCGTGTCGGGGAGGGCCTCAGATACGCAGTATTTT. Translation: CSVSGRASDTQYF.

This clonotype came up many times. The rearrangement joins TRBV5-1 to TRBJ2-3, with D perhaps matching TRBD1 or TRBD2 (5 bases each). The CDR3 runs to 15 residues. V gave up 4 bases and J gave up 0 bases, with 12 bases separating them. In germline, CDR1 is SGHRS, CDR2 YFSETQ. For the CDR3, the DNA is TGCGCCAGCAGCCCGTGGGGCGGGAGCACAGATACGCAGTATTTT. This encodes CASSPWGGSTDTQYF.

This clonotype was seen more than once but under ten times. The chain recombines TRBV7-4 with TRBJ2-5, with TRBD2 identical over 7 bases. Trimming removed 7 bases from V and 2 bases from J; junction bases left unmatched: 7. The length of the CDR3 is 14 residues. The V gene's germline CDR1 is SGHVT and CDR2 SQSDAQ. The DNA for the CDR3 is TGTGCCAGCATCCTGGGGGGGATGCAAGAGACCCAGTACTTC. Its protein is CASILGGMQETQYF.

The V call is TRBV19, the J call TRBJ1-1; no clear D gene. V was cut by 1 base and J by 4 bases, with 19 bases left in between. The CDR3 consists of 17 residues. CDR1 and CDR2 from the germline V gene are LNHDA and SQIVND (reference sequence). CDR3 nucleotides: TGTGCCAGTAGTATAGCCAGCTTCGCGAACTCGGGCACTGAAGCTTTCTTT. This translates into CASSIASFANSGTEAFF.

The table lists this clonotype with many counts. The CDR3: CASSPRGLYNEQFF. The CDR3 region has the DNA TGTGCCAGCAGTCCTCGGGGACTATACAATGAGCAGTTCTTC. The chain combines TRBV6-2 or TRBV6-3 with TRBJ2-1; 7 nucleotides align to TRBD2. This CDR3 is built from 14 residues. Germline CDR1 reads MNHEY; CDR2 reads SVGEGT. V trimming: 5 bases; J trimming: 4 bases; junction bases outside the gene matches: 5.

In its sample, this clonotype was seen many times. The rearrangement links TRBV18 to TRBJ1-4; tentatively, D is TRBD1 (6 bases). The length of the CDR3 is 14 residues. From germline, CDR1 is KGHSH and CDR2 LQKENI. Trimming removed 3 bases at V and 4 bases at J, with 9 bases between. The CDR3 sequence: CASSPQGNNEKLFF. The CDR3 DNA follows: TGTGCCAGCTCACCTCAGGGGAATAATGAAAAACTGTTTTTT.

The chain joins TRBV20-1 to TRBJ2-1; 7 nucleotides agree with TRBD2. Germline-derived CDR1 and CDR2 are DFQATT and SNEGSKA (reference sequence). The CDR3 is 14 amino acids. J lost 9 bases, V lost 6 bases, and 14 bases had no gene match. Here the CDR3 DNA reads TGCAGTGCCCCGAGAGCGGGACGGGCCGGTGAGCAGTTCTTC. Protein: CSAPRAGRAGEQFF.